This T cell receptor (beta chain) derives from a study of T cell responses to AZD1222 COVID-19 vaccine. Germline CDR1 reads MNHNS; CDR2 reads SASEGT. The CDR3 runs 16 residues. Germline trimming cut 2 bases from V and 0 bases from J; bases unmatched to any gene: 5. Data came from immunoSEQ multiplex PCR; TCRdb stores just in-frame clones and leaves some out. The sample holds 150,000 to 200,000 clones, almost 90% seen once. This receptor was taken from an adult in good health. The rearrangement joins TRBV6-1 to TRBJ2-7, with 9 positions matching TRBD1. Sequencing was performed on peripheral blood, taken on day 0 of AZD1222 vaccination. This CDR3 reads CASSETGTGPSYEQYF. In nucleotides, the CDR3 is TGTGCCAGCAGTGAAACCGGGACAGGGCCCTCCTACGAGCAGTACTTC.